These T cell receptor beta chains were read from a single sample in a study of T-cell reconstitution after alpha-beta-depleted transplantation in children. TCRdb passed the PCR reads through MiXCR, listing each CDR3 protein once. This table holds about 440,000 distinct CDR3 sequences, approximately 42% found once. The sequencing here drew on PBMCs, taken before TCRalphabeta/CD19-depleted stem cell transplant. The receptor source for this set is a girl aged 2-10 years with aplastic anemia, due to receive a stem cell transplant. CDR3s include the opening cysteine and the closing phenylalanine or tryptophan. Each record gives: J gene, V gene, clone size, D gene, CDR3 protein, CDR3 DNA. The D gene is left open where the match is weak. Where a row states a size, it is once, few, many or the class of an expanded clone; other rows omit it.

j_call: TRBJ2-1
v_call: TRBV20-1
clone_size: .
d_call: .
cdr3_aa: CSARVLFAGSGNEQFF
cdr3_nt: TGCAGTGCTAGAGTACTGTTTGCGGGGAGTGGCAATGAGCAGTTCTTC

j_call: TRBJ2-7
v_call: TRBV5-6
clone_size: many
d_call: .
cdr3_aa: CASSWGGGRSSYEQYF
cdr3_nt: TGTGCCAGCAGCTGGGGTGGGGGACGGAGCTCCTACGAGCAGTACTTC

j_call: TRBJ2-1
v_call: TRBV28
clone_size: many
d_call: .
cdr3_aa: CASSLPGQTSEGEQFF
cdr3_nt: TGTGCCAGCAGTTTACCGGGCCAGACCAGCGAGGGTGAGCAGTTCTTC

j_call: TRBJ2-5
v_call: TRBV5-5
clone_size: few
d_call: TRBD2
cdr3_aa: CASSLENGLAGVEETQYF
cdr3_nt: TGTGCCAGCAGCTTGGAGAATGGACTAGCGGGAGTGGAAGAGACCCAGTACTTC

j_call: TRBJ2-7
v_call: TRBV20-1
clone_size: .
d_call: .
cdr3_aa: CSARDPSATYEQYF
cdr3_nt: TGCAGTGCTAGAGATCCTAGCGCGACCTACGAGCAGTACTTC

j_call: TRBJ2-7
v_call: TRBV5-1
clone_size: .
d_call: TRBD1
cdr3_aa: CASRGHWDSSYEQYF
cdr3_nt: TGCGCCAGCAGGGGCCACTGGGACAGCTCCTACGAGCAGTACTTC

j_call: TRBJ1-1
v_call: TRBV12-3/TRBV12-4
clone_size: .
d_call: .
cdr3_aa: CASSLAPGGTPEAFF
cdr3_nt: TGTGCCAGCAGTTTAGCGCCGGGTGGGACCCCTGAAGCTTTCTTT

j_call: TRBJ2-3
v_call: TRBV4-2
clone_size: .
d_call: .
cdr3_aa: CASSQETSRKGTDTQYF
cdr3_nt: TGTGCCAGCAGCCAAGAAACGTCTCGGAAGGGCACAGATACGCAGTATTTT

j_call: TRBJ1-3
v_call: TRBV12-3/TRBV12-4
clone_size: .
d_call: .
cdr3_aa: CASKDISSGNTIYF
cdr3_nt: TGTGCCAGCAAGGACATTAGCTCTGGAAACACCATATATTTT

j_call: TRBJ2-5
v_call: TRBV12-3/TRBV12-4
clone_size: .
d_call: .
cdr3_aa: CASSFLHGETQYF
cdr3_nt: TGTGCCAGCAGTTTCCTGCACGGAGAGACCCAGTACTTC

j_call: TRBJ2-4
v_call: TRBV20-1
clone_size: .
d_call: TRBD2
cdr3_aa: CSARALAGGGTKNIQYF
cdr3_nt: TGCAGTGCTAGAGCGCTAGCGGGAGGCGGGACCAAAAACATTCAGTACTTC

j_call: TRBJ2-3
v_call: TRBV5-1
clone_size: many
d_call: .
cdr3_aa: CASSLTGIPTDTQYF
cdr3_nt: TGCGCCAGCAGCTTGACAGGGATCCCCACAGATACGCAGTATTTT

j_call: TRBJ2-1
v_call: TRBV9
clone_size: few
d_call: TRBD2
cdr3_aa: CASSWGTSGENEQFF
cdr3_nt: TGTGCCAGCAGCTGGGGGACTAGCGGGGAGAATGAGCAGTTCTTC

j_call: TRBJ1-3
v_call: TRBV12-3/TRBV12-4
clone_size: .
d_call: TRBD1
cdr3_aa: CASTSDRAGGNTIYF
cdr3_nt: TGTGCCAGCACCTCTGACAGGGCAGGTGGAAACACCATATATTTT

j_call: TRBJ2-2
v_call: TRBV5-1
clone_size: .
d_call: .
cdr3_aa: CASSPHRRGVDGELFF
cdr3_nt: TGCGCCAGCAGCCCCCACCGTAGGGGGGTCGATGGGGAGCTGTTTTTT

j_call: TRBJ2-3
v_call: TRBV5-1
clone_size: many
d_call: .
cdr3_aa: CASSVPDGGTDTQYF
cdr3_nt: TGCGCCAGCAGTGTCCCCGATGGGGGCACAGATACGCAGTATTTT

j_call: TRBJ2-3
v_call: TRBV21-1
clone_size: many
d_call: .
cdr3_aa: CATRPGTKTTDTQYF
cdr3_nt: TGTGCCACCAGACCCGGGACAAAAACCACAGATACGCAGTATTTT

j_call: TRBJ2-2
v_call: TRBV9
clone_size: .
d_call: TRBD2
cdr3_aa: CASSVSKREGPTGELFF
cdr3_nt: TGTGCCAGCAGCGTCTCGAAGCGGGAGGGCCCCACCGGGGAGCTGTTTTTT

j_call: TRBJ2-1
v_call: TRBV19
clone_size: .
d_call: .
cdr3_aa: CASSRWNEQFF
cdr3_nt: TGTGCCAGTAGTAGATGGAATGAGCAGTTCTTC

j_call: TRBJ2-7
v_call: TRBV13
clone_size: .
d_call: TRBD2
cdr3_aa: CASSSTLTSGSYEQYF
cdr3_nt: TGTGCCAGCAGCTCGACGTTGACTAGCGGGAGTTACGAGCAGTACTTC

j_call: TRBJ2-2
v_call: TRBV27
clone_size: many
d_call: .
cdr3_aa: CASSPDRANTGELFF
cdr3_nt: TGTGCCAGCAGTCCCGACAGAGCGAACACCGGGGAGCTGTTTTTT

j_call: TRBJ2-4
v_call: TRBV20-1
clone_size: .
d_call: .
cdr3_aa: CCASTPNQGVFDKNIQYF
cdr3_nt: TGCTGTGCTAGTACACCCAACCAAGGGGTCTTCGACAAAAACATTCAGTACTTC

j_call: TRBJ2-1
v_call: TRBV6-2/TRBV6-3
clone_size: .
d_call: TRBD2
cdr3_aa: CASSLTRTSGAYNEQFF
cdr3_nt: TGTGCCAGCAGTTTGACACGGACTAGCGGAGCCTACAATGAGCAGTTCTTC

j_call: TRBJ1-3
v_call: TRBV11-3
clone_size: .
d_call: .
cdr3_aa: CASSLDANRNTIYF
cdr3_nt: TGTGCCAGCAGCTTAGATGCGAACCGAAACACCATATATTTT

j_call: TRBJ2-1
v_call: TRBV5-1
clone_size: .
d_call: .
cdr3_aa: CASSLGDNSYNEQFF
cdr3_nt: TGCGCCAGCAGCTTGGGGGACAACTCCTACAATGAGCAGTTCTTC

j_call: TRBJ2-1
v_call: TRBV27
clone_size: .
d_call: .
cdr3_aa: CASSSLGGNEQFF
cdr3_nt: TGTGCCAGCAGTTCTCTAGGGGGTAATGAGCAGTTCTTC

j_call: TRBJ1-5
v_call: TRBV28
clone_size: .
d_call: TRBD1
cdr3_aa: CPSSLGGPSNQPQHF
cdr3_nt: TGTCCCAGCAGTTTAGGGGGCCCTAGCAATCAGCCCCAGCATTTT

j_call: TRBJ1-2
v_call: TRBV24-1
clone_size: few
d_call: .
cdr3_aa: CATSDSTYSYTF
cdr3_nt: TGTGCCACCAGTGACTCTACGTATAGCTACACCTTC

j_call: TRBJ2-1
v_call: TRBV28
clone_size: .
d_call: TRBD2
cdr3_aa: CASSFRLAGGRWQFF
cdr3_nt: TGTGCCAGCAGTTTCCGACTAGCGGGGGGGCGGTGGCAGTTCTTC

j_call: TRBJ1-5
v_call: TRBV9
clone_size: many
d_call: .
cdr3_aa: CASSSDGNQPQHF
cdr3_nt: TGTGCCAGCAGCTCGGACGGGAATCAGCCCCAGCATTTT